The clone carrying this T cell receptor (beta chain) has just one count. Measured with immunoSEQ multiplex PCR; TCRdb has only the in-frame clones, and not every one. The sample has some 500,000 clones; almost 97% are singletons. These data belong to a study of shared clonotypes between healthy human individuals. The CDR3 contains 13 residues. Germline loops: CDR1 SGHRS, CDR2 YFSETQ. The sample consisted of naive CD4+ T cells sorted from blood. Subset meaning: CD45RA+ positively selected. This TCR derives from a woman aged 30 to 39 in good health. The genes are TRBV5-1 and TRBJ2-5; D unresolved. The better agreement between TRBJ2-7 and the DNA end casts doubt on the J call. In DNA, the CDR3 is TGCGCCAGCAGCTCCCCGGGCTTCGACGAGCAGTACTTC. Translation gives CASSSPGFDEQYF.